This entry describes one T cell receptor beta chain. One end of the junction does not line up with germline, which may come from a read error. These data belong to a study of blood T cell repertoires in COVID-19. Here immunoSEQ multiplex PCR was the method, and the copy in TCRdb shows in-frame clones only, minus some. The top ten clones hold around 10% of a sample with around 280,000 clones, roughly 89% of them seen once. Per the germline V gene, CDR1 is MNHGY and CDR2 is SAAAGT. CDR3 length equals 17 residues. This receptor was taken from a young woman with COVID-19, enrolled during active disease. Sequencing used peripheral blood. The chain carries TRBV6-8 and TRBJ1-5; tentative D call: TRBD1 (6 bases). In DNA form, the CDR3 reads TGTGCCAACAGTTACCCCGGGACACCATATAGCAATCAGCCCCAGCATTTT. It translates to CANSYPGTPYSNQPQHF.